These 27 T cell receptor beta chains came from one sample sequenced in a study of glioma-infiltrating T cells listed by TCRdb under 2016. TCRdb records Illumina MiSeq as the sequencer. The iRepertoire nested amplicon-rescue multiplex PCR (arm-PCR) platform was used to amplify TCR alpha and beta CDR3 regions from RNA. Through fastp at Q25 and MiXCR, TCRdb rebuilt clones from the public reads, retaining in-frame beta chains. Each entry is one CDR3 protein sequence, shown with its most common DNA and genes. This sample is represented by some 190,000 distinct CDR3 sequences; approximately 30% of them were singletons. The top ten hold around 20% of the sample. The sequenced material came from glioma tissue, nonneoplastic brain tissue, or PBMCs (not recorded which). These receptors originate from a human donor with low-grade glioma or glioblastoma, undergoing nonglioma brain surgery, or in good health (not recorded which).

This clonotype occurred many times. This chain joins TRBV5-1 and TRBJ1-1; D is possibly TRBD1 (5 bases). Germline V gene sequence: CDR1 SGHRS, CDR2 YFSETQ. The CDR3 is made up of 13 amino acids. V was cut by 5 bases and J by 3 bases, with 11 bases left in between. The CDR3 DNA reads as TGCGCCAGCAGATCGGGGGTTGACACTGAAGCTTTCTTT. This codes for CASRSGVDTEAFF.

As concerns this clonotype: Just one base apart from a much larger clone, this may be a read error. The V and J genes are TRBV7-9 and TRBJ2-5; TRBD1 matches at 10 bases. The CDR3 length is 14 residues. Germline CDR1 reads SEHNR; CDR2 reads FQNEAQ (reference sequence). V shed 5 bases, J shed 3 bases, and the junction held 3 bases outside the gene matches. The CDR3 is CASSKGQGKETQYF. CDR3 DNA sequence: TGTGCCAGCAGCAAGGGACAGGGGAAAGAGACCCAGTACTTC.

V is TRBV20-1 and J is TRBJ2-7, with TRBD2 identical over 7 bases. This CDR3 region has 13 residues. Germline V CDR1 and CDR2: DFQATT, SNEGSKA (reference sequence). The ends lost 6 bases at V and 6 bases at J; junction bases unmatched: 11. The chain's CDR3 is CSAPGLEGVEQYF. The CDR3 nucleotides are TGCAGTGCCCCAGGACTAGAGGGAGTCGAGCAGTACTTC.

This clonotype was detected ten times or more. V usage is TRBV20-1 and J usage is TRBJ2-1; D might be TRBD1 (6 bases). The V gene's germline CDR1 is DFQATT and CDR2 SNEGSKA (reference sequence). There are 20 residues in the CDR3. V was pared by 7 bases and J by 8 bases, with 39 bases between. Here the CDR3 reads CSGRDHISLPPEGDGDEQFF. The CDR3 nucleotides are TGCAGTGGCCGGGATCACATTTCATTACCTCCCGAGGGGGATGGCGATGAGCAGTTCTTC.

V is TRBV4-3 and J is TRBJ2-3; 7 nucleotides line up with TRBD2. The germline V gene encodes CDR1 LGHNA and CDR2 YSLEER. Trimming at V came to 3 bases and at J to 4 bases, leaving 10 bases not matched to a gene. The CDR3 runs 16 residues. CDR3 bases: TGCGCCAGCAGCCAGAATCCCAGCGGGACGGCAGATACGCAGTATTTT. Translated, it gives CASSQNPSGTADTQYF.

This clonotype was seen ten or more times. The chain joins TRBV6-1 to TRBJ2-7; tentatively, D is TRBD2 (5 bases). The V gene's germline CDR1 is MNHNS and CDR2 SASEGT. The CDR3 runs to 13 residues. Trimming shortened V by 6 bases and J by 1 base, and 10 bases separated the two germline ends. Here the CDR3 reads CASSLASSYEQYF. The CDR3 DNA reads as TGTGCCAGCAGCCTAGCTAGTTCCTACGAGCAGTACTTC.

The rearrangement links TRBV29-1 to TRBJ1-1, with 9 bases lining up with TRBD1. CDR3 length: 13 amino acids. The J segment lost 4 bases and the V segment lost 7 bases, leaving 7 bases of the junction unmatched. Germline CDR1 SQVTM, CDR2 ANQGSEA. The CDR3 reads CSAHRGPGTEAFF. The CDR3 DNA reads TGCAGCGCGCACAGGGGGCCGGGCACTGAAGCTTTCTTT.

This clonotype was counted many times. The chain joins TRBV7-2 to TRBJ1-2, with TRBD1 as a possible D gene (5 bases). From germline, CDR1 is SGHTA and CDR2 FQGNSA. The V end lost 5 bases, the J end lost 8 bases, and 21 bases lay between the germline ends. The CDR3 runs to 15 residues. CDR3 region: CASSRTEGLNSGYTF. In DNA, the CDR3 is TGTGCCAGCAGCCGGACTGAGGGGCTGAATTCGGGCTACACCTTC.

This clonotype showed up many times. V and J are TRBV19 and TRBJ1-5; maybe TRBD1 (6 bases). Trimming stripped 6 bases from V and 5 bases from J, with 14 bases between. This CDR3 has 14 amino acids. Germline values: CDR1 LNHDA, CDR2 SQIVND (reference sequence). The CDR3 region is CASSLQGGHQPQHF. CDR3 DNA sequence: TGTGCCAGTAGCTTACAGGGAGGTCATCAGCCCCAGCATTTT.

This clonotype was recorded at least ten times. The rearrangement uses TRBV18 and TRBJ2-1, with 9 bases matching TRBD2. The junction had 7 bases not matched to a gene; V was cut back by 6 bases and J by 7 bases. This CDR3 spans 14 amino acids. Per the germline V gene, CDR1 is KGHSH and CDR2 is LQKENI. CDR3 region: CASSPLAGGNEQFF. The CDR3 DNA reads TGTGCCAGCTCGCCTTTGGCGGGAGGGAATGAGCAGTTCTTC.

A single count supports this clonotype. This may come from a read error, since a much larger clone is one base off. CDR3 DNA: TGTGCCAGCATCCAAGTCGGCGGATCTGAAGCTTTCTTT. Amino acid sequence: CASIQVGGSEAFF. The gene calls are TRBV14 and TRBJ1-1, with no clear D. CDR3 size: 13 residues. CDR1 and CDR2 (germline): SGHDN, FVKESK.

Comments on this clonotype: Just one base apart from a much larger clone, this may be a read error. The rearrangement joins TRBV28 to TRBJ2-1; perhaps TRBD2 as D (6 bases). The CDR3 covers 13 residues. CDR1 and CDR2 from the germline V gene are MDHEN and SYDVKM. The CDR3 sequence: CASRRTDYNEEFF. CDR3 sequence (DNA): TGTGCCAGCAGACGGACGGACTACAATGAGGAGTTCTTC.

In the case of this clonotype: A much larger clone lies a single base off, so this may be a read error. J is TRBJ2-7 and V is TRBV6-5; TRBD2 agrees at 7 bases. CDR1 and CDR2 from the germline V gene are MNHEY and SVGAGI. V was pared by 1 base and J by 4 bases, with 1 base of the junction left unmatched. This CDR3 has 13 residues. For the CDR3, the DNA is TGTGCCAGCAGTTACTGCGGGGGATACGAGCAGTACTTC. Residues: CASSYCGGYEQYF.

This clonotype was detected ten times or more. V and J are TRBV27 and TRBJ2-5; D is possibly TRBD2 (6 bases). The V end was cut by 2 bases, the J end by 4 bases, with 11 bases between. Germline CDR1 MNHEY, CDR2 SMNVEV (reference sequence). The CDR3 is 14 residues long. The CDR3 region has the DNA TGTGCCAGCAGTTTAGGAGGGATGGCAGAGACCCAGTACTTC. Its protein is CASSLGGMAETQYF.

At least ten counts were recorded for this clonotype. The chain links TRBV2 to TRBJ1-6, with D tentatively TRBD1 (5 bases). V lost 4 bases to trimming and J lost 6 bases, with 7 bases between them. Germline CDR1 is SNHLY and CDR2 is FYNNEI. This CDR3 region has 13 residues. CDR3 in DNA: TGTGCCAGCAGTGGGCAGGGTAATTCACCCCTCCACTTT. This encodes CASSGQGNSPLHF.

The table lists this clonotype with many counts. The chain combines TRBV4-2 with TRBJ1-2; D unresolved. The germline V gene encodes CDR1 LGHNA and CDR2 YNFKEQ. V was clipped by 3 bases and J by 5 bases, with 10 bases between them. The CDR3 totals 13 residues. The CDR3 region is CASSQETSYGYTF. The DNA for the CDR3 is TGTGCCAGCAGCCAGGAAACTTCATATGGCTACACCTTC.

This clonotype has at least ten counts. The J gene is TRBJ1-1, the V gene TRBV19, with D unclear. Trimming took off 5 bases at V and 0 bases at J, with 10 bases between the two ends. Germline values: CDR1 LNHDA, CDR2 SQIVND (reference sequence). The CDR3 is made up of 14 amino acids. The CDR3 loop is CASSEARMNTEAFF. CDR3 sequence (DNA): TGTGCCAGTAGTGAGGCAAGGATGAACACTGAAGCTTTCTTT.

With respect to this clonotype: A single base separates this from a much larger clone, so it may be a read error. This rearrangement joins TRBV19 to TRBJ2-7; D gene ambiguous. V was trimmed by 3 bases and J by 7 bases, leaving 19 bases between them. Germline CDR1 LNHDA, CDR2 SQIVND (reference sequence). The CDR3 spans 15 residues. Written as DNA, the CDR3 is TGTGCCAGTAGTATTTCAGCCTCACCTATCAATGAGCAGTACTTC. This encodes CASSISASPINEQYF.

This chain joins TRBV19 and TRBJ2-7; no clear D. Trimming stripped 1 base from V and 5 bases from J, with 9 bases between. This CDR3 contains 13 residues. Germline-derived CDR1 and CDR2 are LNHDA and SQIVND (reference sequence). The CDR3 DNA follows: TGTGCCAGTAGTATAGGATTGGGCGACGAGCAGTACTTC. Translation: CASSIGLGDEQYF.

This clonotype has a count of ten or more. This chain links TRBV11-1 with TRBJ2-5, with unresolved D. CDR3 size: 15 residues. The V gene lost 2 bases and the J gene lost 3 bases, with 13 bases spanning the gap. Germline values: CDR1 SGHAT, CDR2 FQDESV (reference sequence). DNA of the CDR3: TGTGCCAGCAGCTTATTGGGCGGAGAAAAAGAGACCCAGTACTTC. Encoded protein: CASSLLGGEKETQYF. The whole variable domain, filled in from reference TRBV11-1 and TRBJ2-5, reads EAEVAQSPRYKITEKSQAVAFWCDPISGHATLYWYRQILGQGPELLVQFQDESVVDDSQLPKDRFSAERLKGVDSTLKIQPAELGDSAMYLCASSLLGGEKETQYFGPGTRLLVL.

The table lists this clonotype with many counts. This chain links TRBV3-1 with TRBJ2-1; no clear D. The length of the CDR3 is 13 residues. Trimming left V 4 bases short and J 2 bases short, with 6 bases between. CDR1 LGHDT and CDR2 YNNKEL come from the germline V gene (reference sequence). The CDR3 here is CASSRPPYNEQFF. For the CDR3, the DNA is TGTGCCAGCAGCCGCCCACCCTACAATGAGCAGTTCTTC.

The chain uses TRBV12-3 or TRBV12-4 and TRBJ2-2; D is possibly TRBD1 (5 bases). The CDR3 is 17 residues long. Trimming removed 4 bases from V and 5 bases from J, with 20 bases in between. CDR3 region: CASSYRSFRFATGELFF. In nucleotides, the CDR3 is TGTGCCAGCAGTTACAGGAGCTTCAGGTTTGCTACCGGGGAGCTGTTTTTT.

This clonotype was detected many times. The rearrangement uses TRBV19 and TRBJ1-5; possibly TRBD1 for D (6 bases). This CDR3 contains 17 residues. V gave up 3 bases and J gave up 2 bases, with 17 bases separating them. From germline, CDR1 is LNHDA and CDR2 SQIVND (reference sequence). The CDR3 DNA reads TGTGCCAGTAGTATGAGTCCTCTACAGGGCGGCAATCAGCCCCAGCATTTT. Its protein product is CASSMSPLQGGNQPQHF.

This clonotype was observed at least ten times. This chain joins TRBV18 and TRBJ1-1; D is undetermined. V was trimmed by 7 bases and J by 0 bases, leaving 6 bases between them. CDR1 is KGHSH and CDR2 is LQKENI in the germline V gene. CDR3 length equals 12 residues. The CDR3 sequence: CASWSLNTEAFF. In nucleotides, the CDR3 is TGTGCCAGCTGGAGCTTGAACACTGAAGCTTTCTTT.

In the case of this clonotype: A read error may explain this, as a much larger clone is one base away. The chain couples TRBV3-1 to TRBJ1-1; D remains ambiguous. Germline V gives CDR1 LGHDT, CDR2 YNNKEL (reference sequence). The CDR3 contains 14 residues. Trimming removed 4 bases at V and 2 bases at J, with 11 bases between. This CDR3 reads CASSPGEGNTEAFF. In DNA, the CDR3 is TGTGCCAGCAGCCCAGGAGAGGGCAACACTGAAGCTTTCTTT.

This clonotype was detected many times. The J gene is TRBJ2-5, the V gene TRBV20-1; D could derive from TRBD1 or TRBD2 (5 bases each). Germline values: CDR1 DFQATT, CDR2 SNEGSKA (reference sequence). The CDR3 has 15 amino acids. The ends were cut back, 4 bases at V and 1 base at J, with 16 bases in the middle. For the CDR3, the DNA is TGCAGTGCTAAAGGGACGCCCGAACTCCAAGAGACCCAGTACTTC. Protein sequence: CSAKGTPELQETQYF.

For this clonotype: With a much larger clone just one base away, this may be a read error. The chain uses TRBV7-3 and TRBJ2-5, with TRBD2 matching over 16 bases. Germline assignment: CDR1 SGHTA and CDR2 FQGTGA. The CDR3 covers 18 residues. Losses at the gene ends were 8 bases for V and 1 base for J; bases not matched to a gene: 10. The CDR3 DNA reads as TGTGCCAGCGGCCCGGGACTAGCGGGAGGGCAATTCCAAGAGACCCAGTACTTC. It is translated as CASGPGLAGGQFQETQYF.